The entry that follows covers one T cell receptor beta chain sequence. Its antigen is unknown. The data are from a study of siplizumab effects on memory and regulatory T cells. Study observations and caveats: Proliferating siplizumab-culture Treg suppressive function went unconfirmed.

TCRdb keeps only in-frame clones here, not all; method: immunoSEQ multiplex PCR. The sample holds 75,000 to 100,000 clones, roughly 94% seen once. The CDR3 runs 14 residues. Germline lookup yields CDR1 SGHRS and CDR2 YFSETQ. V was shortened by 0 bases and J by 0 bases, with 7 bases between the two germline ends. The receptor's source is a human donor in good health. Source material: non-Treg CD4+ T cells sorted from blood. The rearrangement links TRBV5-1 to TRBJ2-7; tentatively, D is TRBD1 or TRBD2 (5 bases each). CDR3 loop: CASSLDGASYEQYF. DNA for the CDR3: TGCGCCAGCAGCTTGGACGGGGCCTCCTACGAGCAGTACTTC.